The 11 T cell receptor beta chains below were found in one sample sequenced in a study of T cells in Graves' hyperthyroidism and ophthalmopathy. Amplified TCR beta CDR3 regions came from RNA transcripts. When the TCR CDR3 underwent first-round RT-PCR, the HTBI primer set was used. TCRdb passed the multiplex PCR reads through MiXCR, listing each CDR3 protein once. The data contain under 400,000 distinct CDR3 sequences, 13% of them singletons. The sample comprised blood. The source of these receptors is a woman between 18 and 29 years old with Graves' hyperthyroidism.

This clonotype was picked up many times. This sequence joins TRBV12-3 or TRBV12-4 and TRBJ2-5; 7 positions match TRBD2. This CDR3 region has 17 residues. V shed 6 bases and J 5 bases; nucleotides not matched to a gene: 18. The CDR3 coding sequence is TGTGCCAGCAGCCTCCGGGGGGACTACTTTTTGGGCGAGACCCAGTACTTC. It translates to CASSLRGDYFLGETQYF.

This clonotype showed up just a few times. This chain joins TRBV4-1 and TRBJ1-2; D not certain. V lost 4 bases and J lost 3, with 9 bases in between. The CDR3 consists of 13 residues. Germline lookup yields CDR1 MGHRA and CDR2 YSYEKL. CDR3 amino acids: CASSREGDYGYTF. CDR3 sequence (DNA): TGCGCCAGCAGCCGGGAGGGTGACTATGGCTACACCTTC.

This clonotype was recorded many times. The V and J genes are TRBV7-9 and TRBJ1-1; D gene ambiguous. The germline CDR1 and CDR2 sequences are SEHNR and FQNEAQ (reference sequence). V lost 5 bases and J lost 5, with 12 bases in between. This CDR3 region has 13 residues. Here the CDR3 reads CASSPPRQTEAFF. CDR3 bases: TGTGCCAGCAGCCCGCCCCGGCAGACTGAAGCTTTCTTT. Full variable domain (outside the CDR3, taken from reference TRBV7-9 and TRBJ1-1): DTGVSQNPRHKITKRGQNVTFRCDPISEHNRLYWYRQTLGQGPEFLTYFQNEAQLEKSRLLSDRFSAERPKGSFSTLEIQRTEQGDSAMYLCASSPPRQTEAFFGQGTRLTVV.

The chain recombines TRBV28 with TRBJ1-6, with D perhaps TRBD1 (5 bases). The germline V and J ends were trimmed by 6 bases and 6 bases, with 12 bases remaining between them. The CDR3 is 14 residues long. Germline CDR1 MDHEN, CDR2 SYDVKM. CDR3 amino acids: CASSPTGFNSPLHF. CDR3 coding DNA: TGTGCCAGCAGCCCCACAGGTTTTAATTCACCCCTCCACTTT.

This clonotype was found many times. The chain combines TRBV12-3 or TRBV12-4 with TRBJ2-5, with TRBD2 matching 12 bases. The V and J ends lost 6 bases and 5 bases, in that order; junction bases with no gene match: 4. This CDR3 comprises 14 residues. The CDR3, as DNA: TGTGCCAGCAGACCTAGCGGGAGGGGCGAGACCCAGTACTTC. It is translated as CASRPSGRGETQYF.

The V gene is TRBV18, the J gene TRBJ1-1; 8 bases are shared with TRBD1. This CDR3 has 13 residues. The germline CDR1 and CDR2 sequences are KGHSH and LQKENI. Germline trimming cut 3 bases from V and 9 bases from J; bases unmatched to any gene: 6. The CDR3 DNA follows: TGTGCCAGCTCACCTCCCGGACAGGGACAAGCTTTCTTT. Amino acids: CASSPPGQGQAFF.

The table lists this clonotype with many counts. The rearrangement links TRBV20-1 to TRBJ1-4, with D perhaps matching TRBD1 (6 bases). Germline V gene data show CDR1 as DFQATT and CDR2 as SNEGSKA (reference sequence). The CDR3 loop spans 13 amino acids. Trimming shortened V by 3 bases and J by 4 bases, and 9 bases separated the two germline ends. CDR3 coding DNA: TGCAGTGCTAGTTGGGGGCATAATGAAAAACTGTTTTTT. This sequence encodes CSASWGHNEKLFF.

This clonotype was observed at least ten times. The chain uses TRBV6-2 or TRBV6-3 and TRBJ1-1; a weak D match, TRBD1 (5 bases). The CDR3 length is 17 residues. Germline V gene lookup returns CDR1 MNHEY and CDR2 SVGEGT. V lost 8 bases and J lost 1, with 23 bases in between. CDR3 residues: CASDGASQGLGNTEAFF. The CDR3 DNA reads TGTGCCAGCGACGGGGCGAGCCAAGGGTTGGGGAACACTGAAGCTTTCTTT.

In its sample, this clonotype was seen many times. The genes are TRBV7-8 and TRBJ2-7; 7 nucleotides match TRBD1. V shed 5 bases, J shed 3 bases, and the junction held 13 bases outside the gene matches. Germline CDR1 SGHVS, CDR2 FQNEAQ. The CDR3 totals 16 residues. The CDR3 coding sequence is TGTGCCAGCAGCCCAGCCGGGACAGTTCCTCTCTACGAGCAGTACTTC. Its translation: CASSPAGTVPLYEQYF.

This clonotype has ten or more counts. The CDR3 region is CASSLPGTLHNEQFF. The CDR3 nucleotides read TGTGCCAGCAGTTTACCCGGGACTCTACACAATGAGCAGTTCTTC. The chain recombines TRBV28 with TRBJ2-1, with D maybe TRBD2 (6 bases). Trimming removed 2 bases from V and 5 bases from J, with 13 bases in between. Germline V CDR1 and CDR2: MDHEN, SYDVKM. The CDR3 is 15 amino acids.

The chain has TRBV20-1 and TRBJ2-7; 7 bases are shared with TRBD1. V shed 4 bases, J shed 6 bases, and the junction held 9 bases outside the gene matches. CDR1 is DFQATT and CDR2 is SNEGSKA in the germline V gene (reference sequence). This CDR3 has 13 amino acids. The CDR3 protein is CSAILQGGGEQYF. CDR3 nucleotide sequence: TGCAGTGCTATCCTTCAAGGGGGCGGCGAGCAGTACTTC.